Each of the 22 T cell receptor beta chains below was sequenced from the same sample in a study of blood T cell repertoires in COVID-19. Some clones are missing from TCRdb's copy, which holds only in-frame ones; the method was immunoSEQ multiplex PCR. The sample carries 150,000 to 200,000 clones, about 87% recorded once. The sequenced sample was peripheral blood. The receptors originated from a man younger than 35 with active or convalescent COVID-19.

J is TRBJ1-2 and V is TRBV28; the match to TRBD1 covers 7 bases. This CDR3 is built from 13 residues. CDR1 and CDR2 (germline): MDHEN, SYDVKM. Germline trimming cut 8 bases from V and 4 bases from J; bases unmatched to any gene: 7. CDR3 protein: CASFSGTVYGYTF. CDR3 DNA sequence: TGTGCCAGCTTTTCCGGGACAGTCTATGGCTACACCTTC.

CDR3 nucleotides: TGTGCCAGCAGCTCATTCGGGGGGGAGAGGGGTCCCCGAAATGAAGCTTTCTTT. As protein: CASSSFGGERGPRNEAFF. The chain couples TRBV5-6 to TRBJ1-1; TRBD1 is a possible D gene (5 bases). The CDR3 runs 18 residues. Looked up from germline, CDR1 is SGHDT and CDR2 is YYEEEE. Trimming removed 3 bases at V and 7 bases at J, with 28 bases between.

V gene TRBV21-1 combines with J gene TRBJ2-3; the table's D call TRBD1 went unverified against the DNA. TRBV21-1 is termed a pseudogene. The CDR3 spans 18 residues. DNA of the CDR3: TGTGCCAGCAGCAAAGAGGGGATGGGGCAGGATTACACAGATACGCAGTATTTT. As protein: CASSKEGMGQDYTDTQYF.

The V and J genes are TRBV7-2 and TRBJ2-3; TRBD2 is a possible D gene (5 bases). CDR3 size: 16 residues. Germline V gene data show CDR1 as SGHTA and CDR2 as FQGNSA. V lost 7 bases and J lost 2, with 19 bases in between. CDR3 nucleotides: TGTGCCAGCACCTCCTCCTTAGGAGGTGCCACAGATACGCAGTATTTT. Translated, it gives CASTSSLGGATDTQYF.

The chain combines TRBV13 with TRBJ2-1; D might be TRBD2 (5 bases). V was trimmed by 7 bases and J by 6 bases, leaving 22 bases between them. Germline CDR1 PRHDT, CDR2 FYEKMQ (reference sequence). CDR3 size: 16 residues. The CDR3 DNA reads as TGTGCCAGCACCACCCCCCCGGGAACTATGGGCAATGAGCAGTTCTTC. This encodes CASTTPPGTMGNEQFF. Supplemented by reference TRBV13 and TRBJ2-1, the full variable domain reads AAGVIQSPRHLIKEKRETATLKCYPIPRHDTVYWYQQGPGQDPQFLISFYEKMQSDKGSIPDRFSAQQFSDYHSELNMSSLELGDSALYFCASTTPPGTMGNEQFFGPGTRLTVL.

This sequence joins TRBV7-2 and TRBJ1-6; D unclear. The CDR3 contains 14 residues. Germline assignment: CDR1 SGHTA and CDR2 FQGNSA. V lost 3 bases, J lost 9 bases, and 12 bases lay in between. The CDR3 nucleotides are TGTGCCAGCAGCTTTAACGGGTTTGGTTCACCCCTCCACTTT. Translated: CASSFNGFGSPLHF.

J is TRBJ1-6 and V is TRBV27, with a weak D call TRBD1 (6 bases). The germline CDR1 and CDR2 sequences are MNHEY and SMNVEV (reference sequence). The CDR3 has 17 amino acids. Trimming pared 6 bases from V and 9 bases from J, leaving 24 bases between. The chain's CDR3 is CASSGTQGLGPGSPLHF. The DNA for the CDR3 is TGTGCCAGCAGCGGAACACAGGGTTTGGGGCCAGGTTCACCCCTCCACTTT.

This chain connects TRBV5-6 to TRBJ2-3, with D unclear. V was shortened by 2 bases and J by 0 bases, with 7 bases between the two germline ends. This CDR3 region has 14 residues. CDR1 and CDR2 from the germline V gene are SGHDT and YYEEEE. The CDR3 nucleotides are TGTGCCAGCAGCTTTACAGTGAGCACAGATACGCAGTATTTT. Its protein product is CASSFTVSTDTQYF.

This sequence joins TRBV5-5 and TRBJ2-2; the D gene is possibly TRBD2 (6 bases). Trimming left V 5 bases short and J 4 bases short, with 12 bases between. CDR1 and CDR2 from the germline V gene are SGHKS and YYEKEE (reference sequence). The CDR3 is 14 residues long. CDR3 nucleotide sequence: TGTGCCAGCAGTTACCTAGCGACCACCGGGGAGCTGTTTTTT. It translates to CASSYLATTGELFF.

The CDR3 DNA is TGCGCCAGCAGCTTGCCTACCGATGGCTACACCTTC. The encoded protein is CASSLPTDGYTF. The chain uses TRBV5-1 and TRBJ1-2; no definite D call. CDR3 size: 12 residues. The germline V gene encodes CDR1 SGHRS and CDR2 YFSETQ. V lost 1 base and J lost 6, with 7 bases in between.

The chain couples TRBV27 to TRBJ1-4; no reliable D call. There are 14 residues in the CDR3. Per germline, CDR1 MNHEY and CDR2 SMNVEV (reference sequence). V dropped 4 bases and J dropped 4 bases, with 10 bases sitting between them. CDR3 in amino acids: CASSSSRVNEKLFF. The CDR3 DNA is TGTGCCAGCAGTTCATCGAGGGTTAATGAAAAACTGTTTTTT.

The chain links TRBV10-3 to TRBJ1-2; 7 bases agree with TRBD1. The CDR3 consists of 15 residues. CDR1 is ENHRY, CDR2 SYGVKD, per germline. V lost 0 bases to trimming and J lost 4 bases; unmatched junction nucleotides: 5. This CDR3 is CAISESDRSRYGYTF. CDR3 nucleotides: TGTGCCATCAGTGAGTCGGACAGGTCCCGCTATGGCTACACCTTC.

The V and J genes are TRBV11-3 and TRBJ2-1; 13 positions match TRBD2. V trimming: 5 bases; J trimming: 6 bases; junction bases outside the gene matches: 4. The CDR3 consists of 15 residues. CDR1 is SGHNT and CDR2 is YENEEA in the germline V gene. This CDR3 reads CASSTTSGGLNEQFF. The CDR3 bases are TGTGCCAGCAGCACGACTAGCGGGGGGCTCAATGAGCAGTTCTTC.

The chain has TRBV5-1 and TRBJ1-5; D unclear. Germline CDR1 reads SGHRS; CDR2 reads YFSETQ. CDR3 length: 14 residues. The V gene lost 0 bases and the J gene lost 2 bases, with 6 bases spanning the gap. The CDR3 here is CASSLGGGNQPQHF. Here the CDR3 DNA reads TGCGCCAGCAGCTTGGGAGGCGGCAATCAGCCCCAGCATTTT.

The rearrangement links TRBV29-1 to TRBJ2-1; 11 nucleotides agree with TRBD2. Germline loops: CDR1 SQVTM, CDR2 ANQGSEA. With V trimmed by 1 base and J by 3 bases, 2 bases remained unmatched. The CDR3 loop spans 15 amino acids. The CDR3 spells CSVEGLAGLYNEQFF. DNA of the CDR3: TGCAGCGTTGAAGGACTAGCGGGACTCTACAATGAGCAGTTCTTC.

The chain is built from TRBV14 and TRBJ1-2; unclear D gene. Germline V CDR1 and CDR2: SGHDN, FVKESK. The CDR3 consists of 18 residues. V lost 3 bases and J 5 bases, leaving 25 bases between the germline ends. The CDR3: CASSQGSVVDSGFYGYTF. CDR3 DNA sequence: TGTGCCAGCAGCCAGGGTTCGGTGGTTGACTCGGGATTTTATGGCTACACCTTC.

This rearrangement joins TRBV14 to TRBJ1-2; 7 bases are a match to TRBD1. This CDR3 contains 16 residues. The V and J ends lost 1 base and 6 bases, in that order; junction bases with no gene match: 11. The germline V gene encodes CDR1 SGHDN and CDR2 FVKESK. The chain's CDR3 is CASSQAPGTVSHGYTF. The CDR3 nucleotides read TGTGCCAGCAGCCAAGCCCCCGGGACAGTCAGCCATGGCTACACCTTC.

V usage is TRBV4-1 and J usage is TRBJ2-5; 9 bases are a match to TRBD1. The CDR3 sequence is 16 residues long. CDR1 is MGHRA, CDR2 YSYEKL, per germline. J gave up 5 bases and V 1 base, and 8 bases lay outside the gene matches. The CDR3 DNA sequence: TGCGCCAGCAGCCAAGGGACAGGGGAGGGTTGGGAGACCCAGTACTTC. This gives the protein CASSQGTGEGWETQYF.

The chain employs TRBV27 and TRBJ2-3, with no clear D. This CDR3 comprises 14 residues. V dropped 0 bases and J dropped 3 bases, with 7 bases sitting between them. CDR1 is MNHEY and CDR2 is SMNVEV in the germline V gene (reference sequence). The CDR3 protein is CASSLSPRTDTQYF. Written as DNA, the CDR3 is TGTGCCAGCAGTTTATCCCCTCGGACAGATACGCAGTATTTT.

The chain recombines TRBV18 with TRBJ1-4; D gene ambiguous. This CDR3 has 11 residues. With 4 bases removed from V and 8 bases from J, the gap between germline ends came to 5 bases. Germline V gene sequence: CDR1 KGHSH, CDR2 LQKENI. CDR3 bases: TGTGCCAGCTCACGGGAGGAAAAACTGTTTTTT. The encoded protein is CASSREEKLFF.

The chain carries TRBV4-2 and TRBJ2-5, with 14 bases fitting TRBD2. The J segment lost 6 bases and the V segment lost 0 bases, leaving 3 bases of the junction unmatched. This CDR3 is built from 16 residues. The germline CDR1 and CDR2 sequences are LGHNA and YNFKEQ. Here the CDR3 DNA reads TGTGCCAGCAGCCAAGACGGACTAGCGGGAGGACAGACCCAGTACTTC. Its translation: CASSQDGLAGGQTQYF.

This chain links TRBV5-1 with TRBJ1-2; possible D gene TRBD1, 5 bases. V lost 6 bases and J 2 bases, leaving 17 bases between the germline ends. Germline V gene lookup returns CDR1 SGHRS and CDR2 YFSETQ. This CDR3 has 15 residues. CDR3 loop: CASTLFAGSNYGYTF. The CDR3 coding sequence is TGCGCCAGCACGCTCTTCGCAGGGTCAAACTATGGCTACACCTTC.